This T cell receptor (beta chain) was identified in a study of monozygotic twins with inflammatory bowel disease. The study's findings and limits: IBD patients displayed reduced TCRbeta diversity (inverse Simpson) when set against healthy co-twins. Differing T cell subtypes remained indistinguishable.

This CDR3 is 11 amino acids long. Looked up from germline, CDR1 is SQVTM and CDR2 is ANQGSEA. Generation of cDNA took place in eight separate reactions per sample. Incorporation of UMIs carrying a 6-nucleotide sample barcode was performed by template switching. TCRdb re-called the 5' RACE reads; one entry per CDR3 protein, DNA not given. The table counts fewer than 450,000 distinct CDR3 sequences; 2.5% to 3% lies in the top ten. On this clonotype itself: Its specificity is unknown.

The chain employs TRBV29-1 and TRBJ1-1. Sequencing input: blood. This TCR came from a human donor with ulcerative colitis or Crohn's disease, or a healthy co-twin of an affected twin (not recorded which). The CDR3 loop is CSGDWGTEAFF.